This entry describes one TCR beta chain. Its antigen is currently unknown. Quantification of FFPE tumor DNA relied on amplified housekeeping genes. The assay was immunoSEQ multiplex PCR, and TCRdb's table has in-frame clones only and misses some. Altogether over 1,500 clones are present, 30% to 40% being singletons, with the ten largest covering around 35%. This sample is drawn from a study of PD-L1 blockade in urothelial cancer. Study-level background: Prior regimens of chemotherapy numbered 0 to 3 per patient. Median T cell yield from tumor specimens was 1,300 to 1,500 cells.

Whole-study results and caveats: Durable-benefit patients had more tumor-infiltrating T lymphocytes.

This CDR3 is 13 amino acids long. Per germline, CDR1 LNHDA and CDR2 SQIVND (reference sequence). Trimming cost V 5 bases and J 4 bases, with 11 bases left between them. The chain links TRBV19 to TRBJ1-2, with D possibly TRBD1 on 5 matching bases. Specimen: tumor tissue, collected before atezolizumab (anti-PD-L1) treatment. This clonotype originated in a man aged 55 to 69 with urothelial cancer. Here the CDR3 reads CASSATVAYGYTF. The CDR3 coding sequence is TGTGCCAGTAGTGCGACAGTTGCCTATGGCTACACCTTC.